This T cell receptor (beta chain) was observed in a study of blood T cell repertoires in COVID-19. Using immunoSEQ multiplex PCR, the repertoire was profiled, and TCRdb retains in-frame clones only, with some absent. This sample has some 190,000 clones; about 85% occur once, and the top ten carry approximately 6.9%. The CDR3 loop spans 13 amino acids. Germline V CDR1 and CDR2: LNHNV, YYDKDF (reference sequence). The V and J ends lost 4 bases and 9 bases, in that order; junction bases with no gene match: 2. Material: peripheral blood. V and J are TRBV15 and TRBJ2-1, with TRBD2 matching over 11 bases. The receptor comes from a man older than 75 with COVID-19, enrolled during active disease. The DNA of the CDR3 is TGTGCCACCAGCATAGCGGGGGGGCGTGAGCAGTTCTTC. Translated, it gives CATSIAGGREQFF.